This T cell receptor beta chain was captured in a study of blood T cells in healthy people across ages. Points from the study as a whole: Long-lived donors had more naive CD4+ cells and higher diversity than aged donors. Strong correlation existed between TCR beta diversity and naive T cell percentage.

CDR1 and CDR2 (germline): MNHEY, SVGEGT. The CDR3 has 15 amino acids. In this sample, this clonotype turned up a few times. What it recognizes is unknown. Being one base from a much bigger clone, this may be a read error. Then a second PCR, running roughly 7 to 11 cycles, was carried out with a sample-barcoded 5' primer and a J-beta primer mix. Via MiXCR, TCRdb re-called the 5' RACE reads, giving one row per CDR3 protein. The sample holds hundreds of thousands of distinct CDR3 sequences, around 31% seen once. This sequence was found in an elderly woman in good health. The chain is built from TRBV6-2 or TRBV6-3 and TRBJ2-1; D is unresolved. The J call may be faulty, since TRBJ2-7 better matches the DNA end. Sequenced: blood. CDR3 nucleotides: TGTGCCAGCAGTTCCCAAGTTAAAGTCTACAATGAGCAGTACTTC. This sequence encodes CASSSQVKVYNEQYF.